This is a list of T cell receptor beta chains from one sample in a study of blood T cells in healthy people across ages. TCRdb called the 5' RACE reads again in MiXCR, with one record for every CDR3 protein. The sample consists of approximately 1,700,000 distinct CDR3 sequences, about 39% of them appearing once. The source material was blood. Source of these receptors: a human donor in good health. The CDR3 runs from the conserved cysteine through the conserved F or W. A D gene is named only where the DNA matches it firmly. Expanded clones get a size class; other rows say once, few or many, or leave the size out.

v_gene	j_gene	d_gene	abundance	CDR3aa	CDR3nt
TRBV7-2	TRBJ2-1	.	.	CASSLWTGVYERFF	TGTGCCAGCAGCTTATGGACTGGGGTGTATGAGCGGTTCTTC
TRBV6-2/TRBV6-3	TRBJ2-7	TRBD1	few	CASSFNRGKNEQYF	TGTGCCAGCAGTTTCAACAGGGGGAAAAACGAGCAGTACTTC
TRBV7-3	TRBJ2-5	.	few	CASSLDGELGETQYF	TGTGCCAGCAGCTTAGACGGGGAGCTTGGAGAGACCCAGTACTTC
TRBV20-1	TRBJ1-6	TRBD1	few	CSARWTGGSPLHF	TGCAGTGCTAGATGGACAGGGGGTTCACCCCTCCACTTT
TRBV11-3	TRBJ1-3	.	.	CASSLGGFPGNTIYF	TGTGCCAGCAGCTTGGGGGGATTTCCTGGAAACACCATATATTTT
TRBV20-1	TRBJ2-7	.	few	CSAGSGRASVYEQYF	TGCAGTGCTGGAAGTGGCAGGGCATCGGTCTACGAGCAGTACTTC
TRBV7-2	TRBJ2-1	TRBD1	few	CASSLIGQGYDEQFF	TGTGCCAGCAGCTTAATAGGACAGGGGTACGATGAGCAGTTCTTC
TRBV2	TRBJ1-2	.	.	CASSELQVRGYTF	TGTGCCAGCAGTGAGTTACAGGTCCGAGGCTACACCTTC
TRBV7-3	TRBJ2-3	TRBD2	few	CASSYVAGGADTQYF	TGTGCCAGCAGCTACGTAGCGGGGGGGGCAGATACGCAGTATTTT
TRBV12-3/TRBV12-4	TRBJ2-3	.	few	CASISASDTQYF	TGTGCCAGCATTTCAGCGTCAGATACGCAGTATTTT
TRBV11-2	TRBJ2-6	.	few	CASSLRGGAFSGANVLTF	TGTGCCAGCAGCTTAAGGGGGGGCGCCTTTTCTGGGGCCAACGTCCTGACTTTC
TRBV10-3	TRBJ1-2	.	.	CAISEATDGDYGYTF	TGTGCCATCAGTGAGGCCACAGACGGGGACTATGGCTACACCTTC
TRBV9	TRBJ2-1	TRBD2	few	CASSKLAGGFYNEQFF	TGTGCCAGCAGCAAACTAGCGGGGGGCTTCTACAATGAGCAGTTCTTC
TRBV5-1	TRBJ2-5	.	.	CASSLVPLLNEETQYF	TGCGCCAGCAGCTTGGTACCACTATTAAATGAAGAGACCCAGTACTTC
TRBV29-1	TRBJ1-4	.	.	CSVEDLGGDIATNEKLFF	TGCAGCGTTGAAGATCTCGGAGGGGACATCGCGACTAATGAAAAACTGTTTTTT
TRBV24-1	TRBJ2-6	TRBD1	.	CATSDSWDRSSSGANVLTF	TGTGCCACCAGTGATTCGTGGGACAGGTCCTCCTCTGGGGCCAACGTCCTGACTTTC
TRBV12-3/TRBV12-4	TRBJ1-5	TRBD1	.	CASRGTVAGEPQHF	TGTGCCAGCAGGGGGACAGTAGCAGGCGAGCCCCAGCATTTT
TRBV10-3	TRBJ2-1	.	.	CAISESGARRGNEQFF	TGTGCCATCAGTGAGTCGGGAGCTAGGAGAGGGAATGAGCAGTTCTTC
TRBV5-1	TRBJ2-4	TRBD1	.	CASSLAGTVKNIQYF	TGCGCCAGCAGCTTGGCCGGGACAGTAAAAAACATTCAGTACTTC
TRBV7-6	TRBJ2-3	TRBD2	.	CASSQYSGGADTQYF	TGTGCCAGCAGTCAATATAGCGGGGGGGCAGATACGCAGTATTTT
TRBV20-1	TRBJ1-1	.	.	CSATGLAGTEAFF	TGCAGTGCAACCGGACTAGCGGGCACTGAAGCTTTCTTT
TRBV7-2	TRBJ2-3	.	.	CASSLYRDTYTQYF	TGTGCCAGCAGCTTATATAGGGACACCTATACGCAGTATTTT
TRBV12-3/TRBV12-4	TRBJ1-2	.	once	CANSLAQVSNYGYTF	TGTGCCAACAGTTTGGCTCAAGTCAGTAACTATGGCTACACCTTC
TRBV11-3	TRBJ2-1	TRBD2	.	CASSLGSSSGGPWNEQFF	TGTGCCAGCAGCTTAGGATCGAGTAGCGGGGGGCCGTGGAATGAGCAGTTCTTC
TRBV7-9	TRBJ2-5	.	few	CASSLYGVQETQYF	TGTGCCAGCAGCTTATATGGAGTCCAAGAGACCCAGTACTTC
TRBV6-2/TRBV6-3	TRBJ2-1	TRBD1	few	CASSGRTGVPDEQFF	TGTGCCAGCAGTGGACGCACAGGGGTCCCTGATGAGCAGTTCTTC
TRBV29-1	TRBJ1-1	.	few	CSAVTWGTEAFF	TGCAGCGCCGTTACATGGGGCACTGAAGCTTTCTTT
TRBV9	TRBJ2-3	TRBD2	.	CASGQGLAVDTQYF	TGTGCCAGCGGACAGGGACTAGCGGTAGATACGCAGTATTTT
TRBV6-5	TRBJ2-7	.	few	CASSYTPQPYEQYF	TGTGCCAGCAGTTACACGCCTCAACCCTACGAGCAGTACTTC
TRBV4-2	TRBJ2-5	.	few	CASSDPGQQETQYF	TGTGCCAGCAGCGACCCGGGCCAACAAGAGACCCAGTACTTC
TRBV20-1	TRBJ2-3	TRBD2	few	CSASLTGGKGGQYF	TGCAGTGCTAGTTTAACGGGGGGTAAGGGTGGGCAGTATTTT
TRBV28	TRBJ1-1	.	.	CASSLSAGTNTEAFF	TGTGCCAGTAGTTTATCGGCAGGGACGAACACTGAAGCTTTCTTT